A selection of T cell receptor beta chains follows, all from one sample in a study of siplizumab effects on memory and regulatory T cells. Sequencing used immunoSEQ multiplex PCR; TCRdb keeps in-frame clones, though not all of them. The sample includes about 100,000 clones, about 91% seen only once; the top ten take about 0.15%. The specimen sequenced was CD4+ T cells sorted from blood. Every receptor here comes from a human donor in good health. Both conserved end residues are part of each CDR3. A D gene is named only where the DNA matches it firmly. Size is omitted from some rows. Given values are once, few, many or a class for expanded clones.

D	V	J	size	CDR3
-	TRBV6-6	TRBJ1-6	-	CASSSNSYNSPLHF
-	TRBV18	TRBJ1-1	-	CASSTGEAFF
-	TRBV9	TRBJ2-7	-	CASSVDVGGAREQYF
TRBD2	TRBV6-4	TRBJ2-5	-	CASSPVGGGAAETQYF
TRBD1	TRBV28	TRBJ2-6	-	CASRQGQAGANVLTF
-	TRBV30	TRBJ1-5	-	CAWSQAGASQPQHF
-	TRBV4-3	TRBJ2-6	-	CASSQEVPTSSGANVLTF
TRBD2	TRBV7-3	TRBJ2-2	-	CASSVLAGGRTGELFF
TRBD1	TRBV19	TRBJ2-5	-	CASSILVTGPERETQYF
TRBD2	TRBV2	TRBJ2-5	-	CASTRTSGKETQYF
TRBD1	TRBV7-6	TRBJ1-5	-	CARGTGGGQPQHF
-	TRBV5-5	TRBJ1-4	-	CASSLVGGQEKLFF
TRBD1	TRBV23-1	TRBJ1-6	once	CASSQSSPPTDRANSPLHF
-	TRBV6-1	TRBJ1-3	once	CASSDSISGNTIYF
-	TRBV7-8	TRBJ1-2	once	CASSLPGGQTSNYGYTF
TRBD1	TRBV5-1	TRBJ2-3	-	CASSLVQGADTQYF
-	TRBV28	TRBJ1-5	-	CASSLRRNMLSNQPQHF
-	TRBV27	TRBJ1-4	-	CASSFKDTNEKLFF
-	TRBV5-6	TRBJ1-1	-	CASSSGPLTEAFF
-	TRBV7-2	TRBJ2-1	-	CASSPNRARKFF
TRBD2	TRBV4-3	TRBJ2-2	-	CASSLERGGSNTGELFF
-	TRBV18	TRBJ2-7	-	CASSRTTGTDYEQYF
TRBD2	TRBV5-4	TRBJ2-3	-	CASSPLTGGHTDTQYF
-	TRBV6-1	TRBJ1-2	-	CASSEAGLGGLSYTF
-	TRBV7-3	TRBJ1-5	-	CASSLKGAGRLCSNQPQHF
TRBD2	TRBV2	TRBJ2-2	-	CASSGLAGGNTGELFF
-	TRBV5-6	TRBJ1-1	-	CASSLVGIGVDTEAFF
TRBD2	TRBV5-5	TRBJ2-1	once	CASSWRRVAGYYNEQFF
-	TRBV9	TRBJ1-6	once	CASSVTPAKGNSPLHF
TRBD2	TRBV7-9	TRBJ2-3	-	CASRSKERGRTDTQYF
TRBD2	TRBV5-1	TRBJ2-1	once	CASSLEVRGAVGEQFF
-	TRBV5-5	TRBJ1-1	-	CASSLTQETITEAFF
-	TRBV5-1	TRBJ2-1	-	CASSLLSSGSYNEQFF
-	TRBV5-1	TRBJ1-3	-	CASSPQAPGNTIYF
-	TRBV27	TRBJ2-7	-	CASSPLSAGSYEQYF
-	TRBV7-9	TRBJ1-4	-	CASSFPQTTNEKLFF
TRBD1	TRBV6-6	TRBJ1-5	once	CASSRDRGVQPQHF
TRBD1	TRBV9	TRBJ1-1	-	CASGSQGAEEAFF
TRBD1	TRBV5-1	TRBJ1-3	-	CASSLAGTGFGNTIYF
-	TRBV6-5	TRBJ2-7	-	CASRLNRVGKQYF
-	TRBV25-1	TRBJ1-6	-	CASSEPGTNSPLHF